This TCR beta chain came from a study of blood T cell repertoires in COVID-19. Study summary: From the United States, Italy and Spain came samples of acute and convalescent COVID-19.

The authors' processing: Cell counts per sample came from amplifying reference gene primers. The repertoire was sequenced with immunoSEQ multiplex PCR; TCRdb's copy has only in-frame clones and lacks some. The V and J calls and clone size are taken from that table; D and trimming were inferred from the DNA. The data contain roughly 290,000 clones, more than 70% of them singletons. The CDR3 runs 13 residues. The ends were cut back, 6 bases at V and 5 bases at J, with 13 bases in the middle. CDR1 and CDR2 (germline): MNHEY, SVGAGI. The sequencing input was peripheral blood. This chain links TRBV6-5 with TRBJ2-5, with a weak D call TRBD2 (5 bases). The clonotype originates from a woman aged 45-65 years who had recovered from COVID-19. The CDR3 nucleotides read TGTGCCAGCAGGGCATCGGGATCCGAGACCCAGTACTTC. Amino acid sequence: CASRASGSETQYF.